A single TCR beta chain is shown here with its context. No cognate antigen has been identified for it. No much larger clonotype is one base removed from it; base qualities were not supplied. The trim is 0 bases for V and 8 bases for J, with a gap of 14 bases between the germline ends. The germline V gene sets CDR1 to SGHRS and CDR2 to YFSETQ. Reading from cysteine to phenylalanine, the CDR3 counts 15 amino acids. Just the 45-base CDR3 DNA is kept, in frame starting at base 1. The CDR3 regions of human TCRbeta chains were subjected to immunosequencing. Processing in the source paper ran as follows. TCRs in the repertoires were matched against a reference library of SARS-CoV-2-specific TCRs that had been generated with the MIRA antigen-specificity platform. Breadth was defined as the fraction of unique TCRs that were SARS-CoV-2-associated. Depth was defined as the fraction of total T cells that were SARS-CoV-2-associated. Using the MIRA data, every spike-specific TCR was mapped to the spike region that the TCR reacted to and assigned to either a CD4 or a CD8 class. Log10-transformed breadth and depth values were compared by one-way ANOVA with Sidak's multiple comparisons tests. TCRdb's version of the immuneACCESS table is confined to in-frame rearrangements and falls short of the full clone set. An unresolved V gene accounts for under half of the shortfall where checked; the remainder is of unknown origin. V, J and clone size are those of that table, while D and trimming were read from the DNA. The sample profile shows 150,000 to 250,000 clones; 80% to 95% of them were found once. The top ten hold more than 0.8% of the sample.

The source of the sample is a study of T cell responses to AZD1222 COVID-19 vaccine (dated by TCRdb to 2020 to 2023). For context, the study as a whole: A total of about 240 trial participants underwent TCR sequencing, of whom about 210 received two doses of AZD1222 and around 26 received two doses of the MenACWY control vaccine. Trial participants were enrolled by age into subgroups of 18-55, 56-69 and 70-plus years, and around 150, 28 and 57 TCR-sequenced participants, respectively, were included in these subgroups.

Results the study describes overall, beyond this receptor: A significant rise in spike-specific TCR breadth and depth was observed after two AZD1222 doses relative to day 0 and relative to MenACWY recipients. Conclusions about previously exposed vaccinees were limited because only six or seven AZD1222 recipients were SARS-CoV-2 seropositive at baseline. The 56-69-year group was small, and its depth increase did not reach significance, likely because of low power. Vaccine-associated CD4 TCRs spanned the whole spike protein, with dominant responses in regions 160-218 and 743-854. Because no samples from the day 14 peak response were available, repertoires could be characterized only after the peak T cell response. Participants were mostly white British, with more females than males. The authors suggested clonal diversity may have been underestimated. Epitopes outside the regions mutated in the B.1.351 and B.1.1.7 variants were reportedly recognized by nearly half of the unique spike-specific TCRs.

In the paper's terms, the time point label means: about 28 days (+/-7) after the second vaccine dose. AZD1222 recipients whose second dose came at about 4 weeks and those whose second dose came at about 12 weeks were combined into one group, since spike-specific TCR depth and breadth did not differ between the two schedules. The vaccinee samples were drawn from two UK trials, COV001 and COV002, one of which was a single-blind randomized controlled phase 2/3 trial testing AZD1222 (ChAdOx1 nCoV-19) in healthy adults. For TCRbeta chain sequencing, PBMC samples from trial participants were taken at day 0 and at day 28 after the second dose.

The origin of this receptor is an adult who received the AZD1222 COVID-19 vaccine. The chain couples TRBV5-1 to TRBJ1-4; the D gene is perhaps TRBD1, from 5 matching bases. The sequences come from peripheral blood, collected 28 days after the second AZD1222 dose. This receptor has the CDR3 CASSLDPGWREKLFF. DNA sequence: TGCGCCAGCAGCTTGGACCCAGGGTGGCGGGAAAAACTGTTTTTT.